The 5 T cell receptor beta chains reported below all come from one sample, sequenced in a study of cytomegalovirus exposure and HLA in healthy donors (dated by TCRdb to 2015 to 2018). Library creation used the immunoSEQ multiplex PCR assay. The multiplex PCR relied on a mix of 60 forward primers for TCR Vbeta segments and 13 reverse primers for TCR Jbeta segments. The immuneACCESS repertoire file appears here via TCRdb, limited to in-frame rearrangements. These files lack a portion of the clones; in checked studies, under half of the deficit traces to unresolved V genes, and the cause of the others is not known. This sample has over 110,000 clones in its table, and about 76% of those were observed once. Of the sample, approximately 3% falls within the top ten clones. Sequences were obtained from PBMCs. The receptors stem from a female donor in good health and CMV-seronegative.

This sequence joins TRBV4-3 and TRBJ2-1; tentative D call: TRBD1 (6 bases). The V gene's germline CDR1 is LGHNA and CDR2 YSLEER. The V and J ends lost 0 bases and 10 bases respectively, with 16 bases between them. The CDR3 is 15 residues long. This CDR3 is CASSQDLESGEEQFF. In DNA form, the CDR3 reads TGCGCCAGCAGCCAAGATCTCGAATCAGGGGAAGAGCAGTTCTTC.

The CDR3 here is CASSLASGTGYYEQYF. The CDR3 DNA is TGTGCCAGCAGCTTGGCCAGCGGGACAGGGTACTACGAGCAGTACTTC. The chain is built from TRBV5-4 and TRBJ2-7; 9 bases map to TRBD1. In germline, CDR1 is SGHNT, CDR2 YYREEE (reference sequence). Losses at the gene ends were 0 bases for V and 3 bases for J; bases not matched to a gene: 7. CDR3 length equals 16 residues.

This clone was observed once. The chain recombines TRBV27 with TRBJ2-3; 7 nucleotides agree with TRBD1. CDR1 and CDR2 from the germline V gene are MNHEY and SMNVEV (reference sequence). The length of the CDR3 is 11 residues. V gave up 5 bases and J gave up 9 bases; unmatched junction bases: 2. The CDR3 DNA reads TGTGCCAGCAGTAGGGGGCCGACGCAGTATTTT. It codes for CASSRGPTQYF.

This clone has more than one count but fewer than ten. J is TRBJ1-1 and V is TRBV2; unclear D gene. This CDR3 region has 12 residues. Per germline, CDR1 SNHLY and CDR2 FYNNEI. Between the trimmed V and J ends, which lost 4 bases and 1 base, there was a span of 4 bases. The CDR3 loop is CASSGRNTEAFF. Here the CDR3 DNA reads TGTGCCAGCAGTGGTCGGAACACTGAAGCTTTCTTT. The full variable domain, rest sourced from reference TRBV2 and TRBJ1-1, is EPEVTQTPSHQVTQMGQEVILRCVPISNHLYFYWYRQILGQKVEFLVSFYNNEISEKSEIFDDQFSVERPDGSNFTLKIRSTKLEDSAMYFCASSGRNTEAFFGQGTRLTVV.

The chain joins TRBV5-4 to TRBJ2-3; 10 nucleotides line up with TRBD1. CDR3 length: 15 amino acids. Germline V gives CDR1 SGHNT, CDR2 YYREEE (reference sequence). V dropped 2 bases and J dropped 2; count of bases not matched to a gene: 2. The CDR3, as DNA: TGTGCCAGCAGCTTTGGGACAGGGGACACAGATACGCAGTATTTT. Its protein is CASSFGTGDTDTQYF.